A selection of T cell receptor beta chains follows, all from one sample in a study of blood T cells in healthy people across ages. TCRdb re-analysed the 5' RACE reads in MiXCR, keeping a single row per CDR3 protein. The table includes 590,000 or so distinct CDR3 sequences, about 30% detected once. Sequencing was carried out using blood. Receptors originate from an elderly woman in good health. CDR3s include the opening cysteine and the closing phenylalanine or tryptophan. A D gene is named only where the DNA matches it firmly. Part of the rows lack a size; the others show once, few, many or a class for expanded clones.

abundance,j_gene,v_gene,d_gene,CDR3nt,CDR3aa
many,TRBJ2-1,TRBV20-1,TRBD2,TGCAGTGCTAGAGCACTAGCGGGGGACAATGAGCAGTTCTTC,CSARALAGDNEQFF
.,TRBJ1-1,TRBV30,.,TGTGCCTGGAGATTGGGCGGGAACACTGAAGCTTTCTTT,CAWRLGGNTEAFF
few,TRBJ2-5,TRBV30,TRBD1,TGTGCCTGGAGTGTACCCAGGGGGTACCAAGAGACCCAGTACTTC,CAWSVPRGYQETQYF
few,TRBJ1-2,TRBV7-2,TRBD1,TGTGCCAGCAGCGCGGACAGGGGCTATGGCTACACCTTC,CASSADRGYGYTF
.,TRBJ2-3,TRBV6-1,.,TGTGCCAGCAGAGCAATTAGCCAAAGCACAGATACGCAGTATTTT,CASRAISQSTDTQYF
.,TRBJ2-1,TRBV9,TRBD1,TGTGCCAGCAGCTCGCCTGTGACCGGGACAGGGAAAGAGACCCAGTTCTTC,CASSSPVTGTGKETQFF
.,TRBJ1-5,TRBV7-9,TRBD1,TGTGCCAGCAGCTTAGCCAGGGACAGATATAGCAATCAGCCCCAGCATTTT,CASSLARDRYSNQPQHF
.,TRBJ2-1,TRBV24-1,.,TGTGCCGCCTTTGGCAGGACGGCCCTCTACGAGCAGTTCTTC,CAAFGRTALYEQFF
.,TRBJ2-1,TRBV7-2,TRBD2,TGTGCCAGCGGCCCCAGGACTAGCGGGTCCCACAATGAGCAGGTCTTC,CASGPRTSGSHNEQVF
few,TRBJ1-1,TRBV28,.,TGTGCCAGCAGTCCCAGACGCGGCACTGAAGCTTTCTTT,CASSPRRGTEAFF